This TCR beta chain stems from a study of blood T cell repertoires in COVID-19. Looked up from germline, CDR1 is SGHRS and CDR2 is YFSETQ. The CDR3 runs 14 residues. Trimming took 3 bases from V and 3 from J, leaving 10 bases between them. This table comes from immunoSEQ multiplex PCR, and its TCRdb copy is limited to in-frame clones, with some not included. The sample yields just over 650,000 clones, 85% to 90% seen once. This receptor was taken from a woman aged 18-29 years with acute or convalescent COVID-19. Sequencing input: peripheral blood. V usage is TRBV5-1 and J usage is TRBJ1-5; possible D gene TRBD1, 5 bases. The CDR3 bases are TGCGCCAGCAGCTCCAGGGTTCCCAATCAGCCCCAGCATTTT. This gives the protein CASSSRVPNQPQHF.